This T cell receptor (beta chain) was recovered during a study of regulatory T cells in long-lasting Graves disease. Time point in this sample: newly diagnosed GD, antithyroid drugs for less than 3 months. Making the TCR library involved RNA that had been extracted from PBMCs. Patients were from an endocrinology department in Xi'an, China. The CDR3 covers 15 residues. Trimming shortened V by 6 bases and J by 1 base, and 16 bases separated the two germline ends. Germline V lookup: CDR1 SGHVS, CDR2 FQNEAQ. To make TCR beta libraries, researchers used iRepertoire HTBI primers and Arm-PCR of CDR3 regions. One entry per CDR3 protein, called by TCRdb with MiXCR from the multiplex PCR reads. The sample consists of roughly 380,000 distinct CDR3 sequences, around 15% of them appearing once. This clonotype was counted many times.

The V and J genes are TRBV7-8 and TRBJ2-7, with D perhaps TRBD1 (6 bases). This clonotype originated in a female donor with Graves disease. The material sequenced was peripheral blood mononuclear cells (PBMCs), taken at new diagnosis, from a patient treated with antithyroid drugs. The CDR3 protein is CASRLNQGQSYEQYF. The CDR3 DNA follows: TGTGCCAGCAGACTGAACCAGGGACAATCCTACGAGCAGTACTTC.